Presented here are 29 T cell receptor beta chains from one specimen sequenced in a study of blood T cell repertoires in COVID-19. Measured with immunoSEQ multiplex PCR; TCRdb has only the in-frame clones, and not every one. The sample shows 130,000 to 150,000 clones, more than 75% of them seen only once. Specimen: peripheral blood. Source of these receptors: a human donor in a cohort sampled during active COVID-19.

The table lists this clone with a few counts. The chain links TRBV7-3 to TRBJ2-7, with 9 nucleotides matching TRBD1. Germline values: CDR1 SGHTA, CDR2 FQGTGA. This CDR3 has 15 residues. V was pared by 3 bases and J by 2 bases, with 5 bases of the junction left unmatched. The chain's CDR3 is CASSFAGTGPYEQYV. Written as DNA, the CDR3 is TGTGCCAGCAGCTTTGCAGGGACAGGGCCCTACGAGCAGTACGTC.

This clone was detected once. The rearrangement uses TRBV5-1 and TRBJ1-2; weak D call: TRBD1 (5 bases). The V end lost 5 bases, the J end lost 6 bases, and 14 bases lay between the germline ends. The CDR3 contains 13 residues. The germline V gene encodes CDR1 SGHRS and CDR2 YFSETQ. CDR3 DNA sequence: TGCGCCAGCAGACGAGGGGCGGGGGATGGCTACACCTTC. Residues: CASRRGAGDGYTF.

The count of this clone is one. The genes are TRBV7-9 and TRBJ2-1; possible D gene TRBD2, 5 bases. Germline-derived CDR1 and CDR2 are SEHNR and FQNEAQ (reference sequence). Trimming removed 4 bases at V and 10 bases at J, with 17 bases between. The CDR3 consists of 14 residues. CDR3 residues: CASSSPGNSKEQFF. The CDR3, as DNA: TGTGCCAGCAGCTCACCCGGGAACAGTAAGGAGCAGTTCTTC.

The chain has TRBV4-1 and TRBJ2-1, with D tentatively TRBD1 (6 bases). The CDR3 consists of 15 residues. The V end was cut by 4 bases, the J end by 0 bases, with 10 bases between. Germline V gene sequence: CDR1 MGHRA, CDR2 YSYEKL. CDR3: CASSLLGGSYNEQFF. CDR3 DNA: TGCGCCAGCAGCCTATTAGGGGGCTCCTACAATGAGCAGTTCTTC.

The chain carries TRBV10-3 and TRBJ2-1; the match to TRBD2 covers 12 bases. The CDR3 loop spans 18 amino acids. CDR1 and CDR2 from the germline V gene are ENHRY and SYGVKD. The junction had 13 bases not matched to a gene; V was cut back by 0 bases and J by 10 bases. The CDR3, as DNA: TGTGCCATCAGTGAGTCGGGACCCGGACTAGCGGGGAGTAACGAGCAGTTCTTC. Protein sequence: CAISESGPGLAGSNEQFF.

This chain joins TRBV30 and TRBJ1-5; 9 nucleotides agree with TRBD1. This CDR3 has 19 amino acids. Germline loops: CDR1 GTSNPN, CDR2 SVGIG (reference sequence). Trimming took 2 bases from V and 2 from J; bases not matched to a gene: 16. In DNA form, the CDR3 reads TGTGCCTGGAGTATTAGTCGGGACAGGGACATAAACGGCAATCAGCCCCAGCATTTT. Translating gives CAWSISRDRDINGNQPQHF.

V and J are TRBV2 and TRBJ1-4; 11 bases match TRBD1. Germline-derived CDR1 and CDR2 are SNHLY and FYNNEI. The CDR3 loop spans 15 amino acids. With V trimmed by 7 bases and J by 8 bases, 9 bases remained unmatched. The CDR3 bases are TGTGCCAGCAACCAGAAGGGACAGGGGGTAGAAAAACTGTTTTTT. This translates into CASNQKGQGVEKLFF.

Only one count was recorded for this clone. The chain carries TRBV9 and TRBJ2-1, with D possibly being TRBD1 (6 bases). V was shortened by 0 bases and J by 0 bases, with 13 bases between the two germline ends. CDR3 length: 17 amino acids. Germline CDR1 is SGDLS and CDR2 is YYNGEE. The CDR3 here is CASSVAPRGSSYNEQFF. DNA of the CDR3: TGTGCCAGCAGCGTAGCCCCAAGGGGGAGCTCCTACAATGAGCAGTTCTTC.

This rearrangement joins TRBV14 to TRBJ1-1, with D uncertain. In germline, CDR1 is SGHDN, CDR2 FVKESK. This CDR3 is built from 13 residues. The V end lost 0 bases, the J end lost 2 bases, and 4 bases lay between the germline ends. CDR3 protein: CASSQDLNTEAFF. The CDR3 DNA follows: TGTGCCAGCAGCCAAGACCTAAACACTGAAGCTTTCTTT.

The rearrangement joins TRBV7-8 to TRBJ1-4; D not resolved. V dropped 5 bases and J dropped 7 bases, with 11 bases sitting between them. The CDR3 contains 13 residues. Germline loops: CDR1 SGHVS, CDR2 FQNEAQ. The CDR3: CASSPPSVEKLFF. CDR3 sequence (DNA): TGTGCCAGCAGCCCACCGTCGGTTGAAAAACTGTTTTTT.

This rearrangement joins TRBV10-3 to TRBJ2-2; tentatively, D is TRBD2 (6 bases). The CDR3 sequence is 18 residues long. Trimming pared 11 bases from V and 0 bases from J, leaving 25 bases between. Germline CDR1 ENHRY, CDR2 SYGVKD. The CDR3 sequence: CASSGVGTHLANTGELFF. The CDR3 DNA follows: TGTGCCTCCTCGGGGGTAGGGACCCACCTCGCGAACACCGGGGAGCTGTTTTTT.

This chain connects TRBV5-4 to TRBJ2-3, with TRBD1 as a possible D gene (5 bases). The CDR3 consists of 14 residues. The V gene lost 0 bases and the J gene lost 4 bases, with 9 bases spanning the gap. Germline-derived CDR1 and CDR2 are SGHNT and YYREEE (reference sequence). The CDR3: CASSLADTADTQYF. Written as DNA, the CDR3 is TGTGCCAGCAGCTTGGCGGACACTGCAGATACGCAGTATTTT.

CDR3 bases: TGTGCCAGCAGCCCTACCGGGACTAGCGGATTAGCCAAAAACATTCAGTACTTC. Translation: CASSPTGTSGLAKNIQYF. The gene calls are TRBV28 and TRBJ2-4; 11 bases match TRBD2. This CDR3 contains 18 residues. V lost 6 bases, J lost 0 bases, and 10 bases stayed unmatched. Germline values: CDR1 MDHEN, CDR2 SYDVKM.

The chain is built from TRBV24-1 and TRBJ2-2; possibly TRBD2 for D (7 bases). Trimming left V 5 bases short and J 4 bases short, with 10 bases between. CDR1 is KGHDR and CDR2 is SFDVKD in the germline V gene. This CDR3 spans 14 amino acids. CDR3 coding DNA: TGTGCCACCAGTGCAGGGGAGGGCACCGGGGAGCTGTTTTTT. It codes for CATSAGEGTGELFF.

V is TRBV28 and J is TRBJ1-3; 9 positions match TRBD1. Per germline, CDR1 MDHEN and CDR2 SYDVKM. V dropped 4 bases and J dropped 3; count of bases not matched to a gene: 4. CDR3 length equals 15 residues. CDR3 in DNA: TGTGCCAGCAGTTGGGGGACAGGGATTGGAAACACCATATATTTT. Translation: CASSWGTGIGNTIYF. The complete variable domain, with remaining parts taken from reference TRBV28 and TRBJ1-3, reads DVKVTQSSRYLVKRTGEKVFLECVQDMDHENMFWYRQDPGLGLRLIYFSYDVKMKEKGDIPEGYSVSREKKERFSLILESASTNQTSMYLCASSWGTGIGNTIYFGEGSWLTVV.

The CDR3 sequence is CASSVNSGRGLNEQFF. For the CDR3, the DNA is TGTGCCAGCAGCGTAAATAGCGGGAGGGGTCTAAATGAGCAGTTCTTC. This chain joins TRBV9 and TRBJ2-1; 11 nucleotides agree with TRBD2. Germline V gene sequence: CDR1 SGDLS, CDR2 YYNGEE. V lost 1 base to trimming and J lost 7 bases; unmatched junction nucleotides: 7. The CDR3 is made up of 16 amino acids.

The chain uses TRBV7-9 and TRBJ2-5, with D hard to call. The CDR3 spans 15 residues. V dropped 1 base and J dropped 5 bases, with 14 bases sitting between them. Germline CDR1 is SEHNR and CDR2 is FQNEAQ (reference sequence). The DNA of the CDR3 is TGTGCCAGCAGCTTAGAATACACTACGAGGGAGACCCAGTACTTC. As protein: CASSLEYTTRETQYF.

This clone was observed once. The rearrangement links TRBV5-4 to TRBJ2-4; D perhaps matches TRBD1 (6 bases). Germline V gene lookup returns CDR1 SGHNT and CDR2 YYREEE (reference sequence). This CDR3 has 15 amino acids. Trimming removed 2 bases at V and 7 bases at J, with 16 bases between. The CDR3 region is CASSLNQGRENIQYF. DNA for the CDR3: TGTGCCAGCAGCTTAAACCAGGGGAGAGAGAACATTCAGTACTTC.

The chain has TRBV28 and TRBJ2-5; tentative D call: TRBD2 (6 bases). The CDR3 loop spans 14 amino acids. Germline CDR1 reads MDHEN; CDR2 reads SYDVKM. Deletions cut 6 bases from V and 5 bases from J, with 16 bases between. The CDR3 loop reads CASRLAVAGETQYF. CDR3 sequence (DNA): TGTGCCAGCAGGTTAGCGGTGGCGGGGGAGACCCAGTACTTC.

V is TRBV3-1 (or the pseudogene TRBV3-2) and J is TRBJ1-2; TRBD1 aligns across 8 bases. Unmatched junction bases numbered 11, after V lost 4 bases and J lost 7 bases. Germline CDR1 and CDR2: LGHDT and YNNKEL (reference sequence). This CDR3 is 15 amino acids long. CDR3 in amino acids: CASSPNVDRDVGYTF. The CDR3 DNA follows: TGTGCCAGCAGCCCGAACGTGGACAGGGATGTTGGCTACACCTTC.

This clone occurred once. This chain connects TRBV27 to TRBJ1-1; 7 bases line up with TRBD1. Trimming took 5 bases from V and 3 from J; bases not matched to a gene: 3. The CDR3 covers 13 residues. Germline assignment: CDR1 MNHEY and CDR2 SMNVEV (reference sequence). CDR3: CASSAGQDTEAFF. DNA for the CDR3: TGTGCCAGCAGTGCCGGACAGGACACTGAAGCTTTCTTT.

The CDR3: CASSFLAGSPGELFF. CDR3 nucleotide sequence: TGTGCCAGCAGCTTCCTAGCGGGGAGCCCCGGGGAGCTGTTTTTT. The chain joins TRBV7-2 to TRBJ2-2, with 9 bases lining up with TRBD2. The J segment lost 6 bases and the V segment lost 3 bases, leaving 5 bases of the junction unmatched. CDR1 and CDR2 from the germline V gene are SGHTA and FQGNSA. The CDR3 loop spans 15 amino acids.

The CDR3 loop is CASSRDPSGSGDTQYF. The CDR3, as DNA: TGCGCCAGCAGCCGAGACCCTAGCGGGAGTGGAGATACGCAGTATTTT. The J gene is TRBJ2-3, the V gene TRBV5-1; TRBD2 matches at 10 bases. CDR1 is SGHRS and CDR2 is YFSETQ in the germline V gene. CDR3 length equals 16 residues. With V trimmed by 4 bases and J by 5 bases, 10 bases remained unmatched.

This clone was seen just once. The chain joins TRBV7-3 to TRBJ2-1; D unresolved. There are 13 residues in the CDR3. Trimming pared 5 bases from V and 5 bases from J, leaving 10 bases between. Germline assignment: CDR1 SGHTA and CDR2 FQGTGA. CDR3 sequence: CASSLGIDNEQFF. CDR3 bases: TGTGCCAGCAGCCTAGGAATAGACAATGAGCAGTTCTTC.

The CDR3 here is CASSRDRGDTDTQYF. CDR3 bases: TGTGCCAGCAGCCGGGACAGGGGGGACACAGATACGCAGTATTTT. This chain links TRBV2 with TRBJ2-3; TRBD1 agrees at 11 bases. From germline, CDR1 is SNHLY and CDR2 FYNNEI. After removal of 6 bases from V and 2 bases from J, the junction contained 4 bases not matched to a gene. The CDR3 runs to 15 residues.

V gene TRBV2 combines with J gene TRBJ1-4; 9 bases fit TRBD1. This CDR3 is built from 14 residues. V trimming: 5 bases; J trimming: 5 bases; junction bases outside the gene matches: 3. Germline CDR1 and CDR2: SNHLY and FYNNEI. CDR3 DNA: TGTGCCAGCAGTTGGACAGGGGAGAATGAAAAACTGTTTTTT. It specifies CASSWTGENEKLFF. The entire variable domain, with the rest obtained from reference TRBV2 and TRBJ1-4, is as follows: EPEVTQTPSHQVTQMGQEVILRCVPISNHLYFYWYRQILGQKVEFLVSFYNNEISEKSEIFDDQFSVERPDGSNFTLKIRSTKLEDSAMYFCASSWTGENEKLFFGSGTQLSVL.

The rearrangement uses TRBV7-9 and TRBJ1-6; D may be TRBD1 (5 bases). Trimming shortened V by 2 bases and J by 8 bases, and 16 bases separated the two germline ends. Looked up from germline, CDR1 is SEHNR and CDR2 is FQNEAQ (reference sequence). This CDR3 has 16 residues. The CDR3 protein is CASSLWLNLGDSPLHF. DNA of the CDR3: TGTGCCAGCAGCTTATGGCTGAATTTAGGGGATTCACCCCTCCACTTT.

The V gene is TRBV23-1, the J gene TRBJ1-4, with D uncertain. TRBV23-1 is assigned to the ORF class and has an uncertain function. This CDR3 comprises 19 residues. V lost 2 bases, J lost 4 bases, and 23 bases lay in between. In DNA, the CDR3 is TGCGCCAGCAGTCAACCCCTAACCCTCAGGCGACATCATAATGAAAAACTGTTTTTT. Its protein is CASSQPLTLRRHHNEKLFF.

J is TRBJ1-2 and V is TRBV28, with a weak D call TRBD1 (5 bases). Germline CDR1 reads MDHEN; CDR2 reads SYDVKM. Trimming took 1 base from V and 5 from J, leaving 8 bases between them. The CDR3 runs 13 residues. CDR3 sequence reads: CASSLLGGYGYTF. The CDR3 DNA reads as TGTGCCAGCAGTTTATTGGGGGGTTATGGCTACACCTTC.